Here is one TCR beta chain with its context. The data originate from a study of T cells in Graves' hyperthyroidism and ophthalmopathy. The source material, RNA transcripts, was used to amplify TCR beta CDR3 regions. HTBI primers were employed in a first-round RT-PCR of the TCR CDR3. TCRdb ran MiXCR on the multiplex PCR reads and lists one entry per CDR3 protein. This repertoire shows 400,000 or so distinct CDR3 sequences, about 14% found once; its top ten account for roughly 21%. What was sequenced was blood. This clonotype originated in a woman aged 25-40 years with Graves' ophthalmopathy.

This chain's CDR3 is CASSRRGWRNSPLHF. CDR3 nucleotide sequence: TGTGCCAGCAGCCGGCGAGGTTGGAGGAATTCACCCCTCCACTTT. The chain employs TRBV6-1 and TRBJ1-6; D call uncertain. V shed 6 bases and J shed 7 bases, with 16 bases lying between them. CDR1 is MNHNS and CDR2 is SASEGT in the germline V gene. CDR3 size: 15 residues.